This T cell receptor beta chain was observed in a study of identical twins. General study results and limits: Researchers caution that invariant MAIT and iNKT cells could partly confound zero-insertion analyses. Conclusions leaned on cross-sectional statistical analysis and did not track the same donors over time. Fewer insertions were carried by abundant cord blood beta clonotypes, but none was seen in memory repertoires.

MiXCR, applied by TCRdb to the 5' RACE reads, yields one record per CDR3 protein. The sample shows roughly 290,000 distinct CDR3 sequences, under 9% of them seen only once. The CDR3 has 16 residues. Germline values: CDR1 SGHRS, CDR2 YFSETQ. As for this clonotype: Its antigen is unidentified. The final CDR3 position lacks the conserved phenylalanine or tryptophan, pointing to a likely read error.

Healthy Caucasians provided all donations. These data are also associated with another study on yellow fever vaccine responses in identical twins.

The source of this sequence is a woman aged 18 to 35 in good health. This chain connects TRBV5-1 to TRBJ2-3; 10 nucleotides align to TRBD2. Sequences were obtained from memory (CD45RO+) T cells sorted from blood. The CDR3 is CASSLGTSGSTYTQYL. The CDR3 DNA sequence: TGCGCCAGCAGCTTGGGGACTAGCGGTAGCACATATACGCAGTATCTT.